The source of this T cell receptor beta chain is a study of T cells in localized non-small cell lung cancer (dated by TCRdb to about 2020). Regarding the complete study: The study examined T cell repertoires in a few hundred patients with early-stage NSCLC and compared tumors with uninvolved tumor-adjacent lungs. The cohort consisted of around 250 treatment-naive NSCLC patients whose localized lung tumors had been resected. The mean age of the NSCLC patients was about 62 years, with about 120 men and approximately 100 women. Overall study results and their limits: Uninvolved tumor-adjacent lung showed the highest T cell clonality, higher than tumor, which suggests more focused antigenic responses in the uninvolved tumor-adjacent lung. Because multi-region tumor sequencing was not performed, intratumor heterogeneity could not be ruled out. Since the design was exploratory, TCR variables were selected using unadjusted p-values with no false-discovery rate correction. A median of roughly 60 of the top 100 tumor clones were detected in paired uninvolved adjacent lung, and 28 of these tumor clones were also found among the top 100 clones of the paired uninvolved adjacent lung. Higher blood T cell density associated with longer overall survival, while higher adjacent-lung clonality associated with shorter survival.

This clone appeared a single time. Its antigen has not been determined. No base-level quality is on record; no much larger clone is a single base apart. CDR1 and CDR2, looked up from the germline V gene, are MGHDK and SYGVNS. From the cysteine through the phenylalanine, the CDR3 covers 12 amino acids. The read is trimmed to its CDR3 DNA, 36 bases read in frame from base 1. Trimming costs V 5 bases and J 6 bases, and their ends lie 7 bases apart. TCR beta CDR3 regions were sequenced from DNA using the immunoSEQ Assay. In the authors' own workflow: To compute T cell density, TCR beta template counts were normalized to usable DNA, which was estimated by amplifying housekeeping genes. The preseqR package was used to estimate richness by extrapolating to 400,000 templates for PBMC samples and to 120,000 templates for tissue samples. Clonality was calculated as one minus Pielou's evenness. Differential abundance testing on productive amino-acid clonotypes, with a minimum total count of 5 and an alpha of 0.1, was used to identify tissue-enriched TCRs. The Jaccard Index and the Morisita Overlap Index were used to measure how much the repertoires overlapped between compartments. GLIPH grouped TCR beta CDR3s together with public tetramer-defined viral CDR3s, and a viral motif had to include at least three viral sequences and also show V-gene enrichment. As stored in TCRdb, this immuneACCESS dataset retains in-frame rearrangements with V and J assigned. A fraction of the clones does not appear; measured against another copy, unresolved V genes explain less than half of the discrepancy, and the remainder lacks a known reason. From that table come the V and J calls and clone size; the DNA was used to work out D and trimming. Recorded for this sample are roughly 27,000 clones; approximately 92% of them occurred a single time. The ten largest make up roughly 4.1% of the sample.

At diagnosis, tumor, uninvolved tumor-adjacent lung and peripheral blood were collected and then preserved as a mix of FFPE and fresh-frozen material. For TCR repertoire profiling, blood samples were analyzed in the form of peripheral blood mononuclear cells. This receptor was obtained from a woman aged 35-75 years with stage III lung adenocarcinoma. The source material was peripheral blood mononuclear cells, sampled before any cancer treatment. The rearrangement joined TRBV25-1 to TRBJ2-2; the D gene is perhaps TRBD2, from 5 matching bases. The nucleotide sequence reads as follows: TGTGCCAGCAGTCGGGATGCCGGGGAGCTGTTTTTT. It codes for CASSRDAGELFF.